One and the same sample provided the 32 T cell receptor beta chains below, sequenced in a study of OX40 agonist ivuxolimab in advanced cancers. Measured with immunoSEQ multiplex PCR; TCRdb has only the in-frame clones, and not every one. The table records some 60,000 clones, over 80% of them present only once. The sample here was CD4+ or CD8+ T cells sorted from blood, taken in a trial of the OX40 agonist ivuxolimab. These receptors were taken from an adult with an advanced solid tumor such as melanoma, head and neck, liver or kidney cancer.

The count of this clone is one. The V and J genes are TRBV5-1 and TRBJ2-7; D possibly corresponds to TRBD1 (6 bases). Trimming left V 4 bases short and J 0 bases short, with 14 bases between. Germline loops: CDR1 SGHRS, CDR2 YFSETQ. CDR3 length: 15 residues. The CDR3 spells CASSPGTSDSYEQYF. In DNA, the CDR3 is TGCGCCAGCAGCCCGGGGACATCCGACTCCTACGAGCAGTACTTC. The variable domain in full, completed from reference TRBV5-1 and TRBJ2-7, reads KAGVTQTPRYLIKTRGQQVTLSCSPISGHRSVSWYQQTPGQGLQFLFEYFSETQRNKGNFPGRFSGRQFSNSRSEMNVSTLELGDSALYLCASSPGTSDSYEQYFGPGTRLTVT.

V usage is TRBV15 and J usage is TRBJ1-1, with a possible D match to TRBD1 (5 bases). In germline, CDR1 is LNHNV, CDR2 YYDKDF (reference sequence). The CDR3 sequence is 14 residues long. V was shortened by 1 base and J by 8 bases, with 14 bases between the two germline ends. The chain's CDR3 is CATSRARGTDEAFF. CDR3 DNA: TGTGCCACCAGCAGAGCGAGAGGGACTGACGAAGCTTTCTTT. Combining the CDR3 with reference TRBV15 and TRBJ1-1 gives the whole variable domain DAMVIQNPRYQVTQFGKPVTLSCSQTLNHNVMYWYQQKSSQAPKLLFHYYDKDFNNEADTPDNFQSRRPNTSFCFLDIRSPGLGDTAMYLCATSRARGTDEAFFGQGTRLTVV.

V usage is TRBV7-6 and J usage is TRBJ2-7; TRBD1 is a possible D gene (5 bases). Germline V lookup: CDR1 SGHVS, CDR2 FNYEAQ. This CDR3 is built from 14 residues. V dropped 4 bases and J dropped 1 base, with 11 bases sitting between them. For the CDR3, the DNA is TGTGCCAGCAGCTCGGGCAGGGATTCCTACGAGCAGTACTTC. Its translation is CASSSGRDSYEQYF.

The chain joins TRBV2 to TRBJ2-5; 16 nucleotides agree with TRBD2. Germline lookup yields CDR1 SNHLY and CDR2 FYNNEI. With 6 bases clipped from V and 7 bases from J, the junction kept 14 bases outside the gene matches. CDR3 length equals 18 residues. Here the CDR3 reads CASRDAGTSGGALTTQYF. The CDR3 region has the DNA TGTGCCAGCAGAGATGCCGGGACTAGCGGGGGGGCTTTGACGACCCAGTACTTC.

The chain carries TRBV19 and TRBJ1-4; 10 nucleotides match TRBD1. Trimming at V came to 7 bases and at J to 7 bases, leaving 6 bases not matched to a gene. This CDR3 spans 14 amino acids. Germline loops: CDR1 LNHDA, CDR2 SQIVND (reference sequence). The DNA of the CDR3 is TGTGCCAGTAAAGGGACAGGGGAAGGTGAAAAACTGTTTTTT. As protein: CASKGTGEGEKLFF.

V is TRBV9 and J is TRBJ2-6; 7 nucleotides align to TRBD1. V was pared by 4 bases and J by 0 bases, with 7 bases of the junction left unmatched. From germline, CDR1 is SGDLS and CDR2 YYNGEE. CDR3 length: 17 amino acids. CDR3 amino acids: CASSSGTASSGANVLTF. The CDR3 DNA reads TGTGCCAGCAGCTCCGGGACAGCGAGCTCTGGGGCCAACGTCCTGACTTTC.

This chain connects TRBV28 to TRBJ2-7, with 7 bases aligning to TRBD1. Germline CDR1 reads MDHEN; CDR2 reads SYDVKM. This CDR3 comprises 13 residues. V lost 7 bases and J lost 3; bases outside the gene matches: 6. CDR3: CASTRRGSYEQYF. The DNA for the CDR3 is TGTGCCAGCACCCGCAGGGGGAGCTACGAGCAGTACTTC.

This rearrangement joins TRBV18 to TRBJ2-5, with 13 bases that match TRBD2. The CDR3 runs 16 residues. V lost 2 bases and J lost 4; bases outside the gene matches: 4. Germline CDR1 KGHSH, CDR2 LQKENI. The CDR3 bases are TGTGCCAGCTCACCAAGGGGACTAGCGGGGCTAGAGACCCAGTACTTC. It encodes CASSPRGLAGLETQYF.

This chain joins TRBV10-2 and TRBJ2-1; 10 bases align to TRBD2. The CDR3 is 15 residues long. Germline V gene lookup returns CDR1 WSHSY and CDR2 SAAADI. V was pared by 5 bases and J by 4 bases, with 5 bases of the junction left unmatched. Here the CDR3 DNA reads TGCGCCAGCAGTCCGGGACTAGCGTTGTACAATGAGCAGTTCTTC. It translates to CASSPGLALYNEQFF.

As regards this clone: The germline gene is not matched at one end of the junction; a read error may be the cause. This chain connects TRBV11-2 to TRBJ2-1; D gene uncertain. The V gene's germline CDR1 is SGHAT and CDR2 FQNNGV. The CDR3 sequence is 13 residues long. This chain's CDR3 is CASSLDIDSRSVF. The CDR3 bases are TGTGCCAGCAGCTTAGATATCGACTCAAGGTCGGTCTTC.

The chain has TRBV6-1 and TRBJ1-1; D is unresolved. The CDR3 is 15 amino acids. Germline CDR1 and CDR2: MNHNS and SASEGT. The germline V and J ends were trimmed by 3 bases and 5 bases, with 16 bases remaining between them. The CDR3, as DNA: TGTGCCAGCAGTGATCTAGGCAAGGAGAAGACTGAAGCTTTCTTT. The encoded protein is CASSDLGKEKTEAFF.

The chain employs TRBV5-1 and TRBJ2-2; D remains unclear. The V gene's germline CDR1 is SGHRS and CDR2 YFSETQ. V lost 0 bases and J 0 bases, leaving 12 bases between the germline ends. The length of the CDR3 is 17 residues. This chain's CDR3 is CASSLAVTVPNTGELFF. The CDR3 DNA sequence: TGCGCCAGCAGCTTGGCCGTGACCGTGCCGAACACCGGGGAGCTGTTTTTT.

The chain combines TRBV6-1 with TRBJ2-1; 7 bases align to TRBD1. V lost 0 bases and J lost 3; bases outside the gene matches: 5. The CDR3 sequence is 16 residues long. In germline, CDR1 is MNHNS, CDR2 SASEGT. The CDR3 spells CASSEAGDRFYNEQFF. CDR3 sequence (DNA): TGTGCCAGCAGTGAAGCGGGGGACAGATTCTACAATGAGCAGTTCTTC.

The chain joins TRBV28 to TRBJ1-2, with a tentative D call TRBD1 (5 bases). Germline V gene sequence: CDR1 MDHEN, CDR2 SYDVKM. This CDR3 comprises 14 residues. V was clipped by 8 bases and J by 2 bases, with 15 bases between them. In DNA, the CDR3 is TGTGCCAGCGGGGGAGAGGGTCACAACTATGGCTACACCTTC. This codes for CASGGEGHNYGYTF.

This chain uses TRBV5-4 with TRBJ1-2, with unresolved D. The CDR3 has 11 amino acids. V was shortened by 3 bases and J by 4 bases, with 4 bases between the two germline ends. CDR1 and CDR2 from the germline V gene are SGHNT and YYREEE (reference sequence). CDR3 DNA sequence: TGTGCCAGCAGCTCAACCTATGGCTACACCTTC. Residues: CASSSTYGYTF.

The chain links TRBV13 to TRBJ2-7; 9 bases are shared with TRBD2. Germline V gene lookup returns CDR1 PRHDT and CDR2 FYEKMQ (reference sequence). V lost 3 bases and J lost 4; bases outside the gene matches: 4. This CDR3 is 14 amino acids long. CDR3 amino acids: CASSFETSGYEQYF. Written as DNA, the CDR3 is TGTGCCAGCAGCTTCGAGACTAGCGGATACGAGCAGTACTTC.

The J gene is TRBJ2-2, the V gene TRBV27; a weak D match, TRBD1 (5 bases). The CDR3 consists of 15 residues. The V gene's germline CDR1 is MNHEY and CDR2 SMNVEV (reference sequence). The ends were cut back, 6 bases at V and 6 bases at J, with 17 bases in the middle. CDR3 sequence: CASSPRLTGPGELFF. DNA for the CDR3: TGTGCCAGCAGCCCCCGCCTCACAGGACCCGGGGAGCTGTTTTTT.

This clone was seen once. The J gene is TRBJ2-3, the V gene TRBV5-1; D remains ambiguous. The length of the CDR3 is 14 residues. Germline V lookup: CDR1 SGHRS, CDR2 YFSETQ. Trimming pared 4 bases from V and 5 bases from J, leaving 14 bases between. In DNA, the CDR3 is TGCGCCAGCAGCCCCTGGGAAAGGGAAGATACGCAGTATTTT. Its protein is CASSPWEREDTQYF.

The V gene is TRBV4-2, the J gene TRBJ1-2, with unresolved D. V was shortened by 1 base and J by 8 bases, with 11 bases between the two germline ends. CDR3 length equals 13 residues. Per the germline V gene, CDR1 is LGHNA and CDR2 is YNFKEQ. In nucleotides, the CDR3 is TGTGCCAGCAGCCAAGCTCGGGCAGGAGGCTACACCTTC. This sequence encodes CASSQARAGGYTF.

The rearrangement links TRBV10-3 to TRBJ2-3; TRBD1 is a possible D gene (6 bases). The CDR3 covers 15 residues. V lost 5 bases and J lost 2, with 14 bases in between. The V gene's germline CDR1 is ENHRY and CDR2 SYGVKD. The CDR3 reads CAISFRQVPTDTQYF. The DNA for the CDR3 is TGTGCCATCAGTTTCAGACAGGTCCCCACAGATACGCAGTATTTT.

The CDR3 DNA is TGTGCCAGCAGCGTTCTAGCGGGAGGGCCGGATGAGCAGTTCTTC. Amino acid sequence: CASSVLAGGPDEQFF. The gene calls are TRBV9 and TRBJ2-1; 12 nucleotides line up with TRBD2. This CDR3 spans 15 amino acids. The V gene's germline CDR1 is SGDLS and CDR2 YYNGEE. Losses at the gene ends were 2 bases for V and 8 bases for J; bases not matched to a gene: 5.

The rearrangement links TRBV10-1 to TRBJ2-1; TRBD1 might be the D (6 bases). V gave up 3 bases and J gave up 5 bases, with 11 bases separating them. Per the germline V gene, CDR1 is WNHNN and CDR2 is SYGVQD (reference sequence). The CDR3 consists of 14 residues. CDR3 amino acids: CASSESYRDNEQFF. CDR3 nucleotide sequence: TGCGCCAGCAGTGAAAGTTACAGGGACAATGAGCAGTTCTTC.

The chain uses TRBV19 and TRBJ1-3; D is ambiguous. The CDR3 contains 15 residues. Deletions cut 2 bases from V and 4 bases from J, with 12 bases between. Germline assignment: CDR1 LNHDA and CDR2 SQIVND (reference sequence). CDR3 residues: CASSIFPLRGNTIYF. The CDR3 nucleotides are TGTGCCAGTAGTATATTCCCCCTGAGGGGAAACACCATATATTTT. Filled out from reference TRBV19 and TRBJ1-3, the complete variable domain reads DGGITQSPKYLFRKEGQNVTLSCEQNLNHDAMYWYRQDPGQGLRLIYYSQIVNDFQKGDIAEGYSVSREKKESFPLTVTSAQKNPTAFYLCASSIFPLRGNTIYFGEGSWLTVV.

The chain couples TRBV7-2 to TRBJ2-3; 11 bases are shared with TRBD2. Germline-derived CDR1 and CDR2 are SGHTA and FQGNSA. This CDR3 spans 15 amino acids. J lost 2 bases, V lost 5 bases, and 3 bases had no gene match. CDR3 nucleotide sequence: TGTGCCAGCAGCGGGACTAGCGGACTCACAGATACGCAGTATTTT. Protein sequence: CASSGTSGLTDTQYF. Variable domain in full (rest from reference TRBV7-2 and TRBJ2-3): GAGVSQSPSNKVTEKGKDVELRCDPISGHTALYWYRQSLGQGLEFLIYFQGNSAPDKSGLPSDRFSAERTGGSVSTLTIQRTQQEDSAVYLCASSGTSGLTDTQYFGPGTRLTVL.

The rearrangement joins TRBV6-5 to TRBJ2-7; TRBD1 matches 9 bases. Germline V lookup: CDR1 MNHEY, CDR2 SVGAGI. This CDR3 spans 14 amino acids. Unmatched junction bases numbered 4, after V lost 4 bases and J lost 3 bases. The CDR3 DNA reads as TGTGCCAGCAGTTTGGACAGGGGACACTACGAGCAGTACTTC. Translating gives CASSLDRGHYEQYF.

The V call is TRBV6-5, the J call TRBJ2-7; D is possibly TRBD1 (5 bases). Between the trimmed V and J ends, which lost 5 bases and 0 bases, there was a span of 8 bases. The CDR3 is 13 residues long. CDR1 and CDR2 (germline): MNHEY, SVGAGI. CDR3 protein: CASSPTVSYEQYF. CDR3 coding DNA: TGTGCCAGCAGTCCGACAGTCTCCTACGAGCAGTACTTC.

The chain links TRBV9 to TRBJ2-3; D ambiguous. Germline-derived CDR1 and CDR2 are SGDLS and YYNGEE. This CDR3 contains 12 residues. V was pared by 1 base and J by 6 bases, with 6 bases between. This CDR3 is CASSVSGDTQYF. CDR3 coding DNA: TGTGCCAGCAGCGTAAGTGGGGATACGCAGTATTTT. Filled out from reference TRBV9 and TRBJ2-3, the complete variable domain reads DSGVTQTPKHLITATGQRVTLRCSPRSGDLSVYWYQQSLDQGLQFLIQYYNGEERAKGNILERFSAQQFPDLHSELNLSSLELGDSALYFCASSVSGDTQYFGPGTRLTVL.

The chain carries TRBV19 and TRBJ1-5, with TRBD1 matching over 7 bases. The J segment lost 13 bases and the V segment lost 5 bases, leaving 14 bases of the junction unmatched. CDR1 is LNHDA, CDR2 SQIVND, per germline (reference sequence). The CDR3 is 14 residues long. The CDR3 sequence is CASSVSSQGGNQHF. For the CDR3, the DNA is TGTGCCAGTAGTGTGTCGAGCCAGGGGGGGAATCAGCATTTT.

The chain combines TRBV6-1 with TRBJ1-1; D gene ambiguous. Trimming removed 1 base at V and 7 bases at J, with 13 bases between. CDR1 is MNHNS and CDR2 is SASEGT in the germline V gene. The CDR3 consists of 14 residues. In nucleotides, the CDR3 is TGTGCCAGCAGTGAAGTTCGGACCAGCGATGAAGCTTTCTTT. Its protein is CASSEVRTSDEAFF.

This chain connects TRBV13 to TRBJ1-2; tentatively, D is TRBD1 (6 bases). Trimming took 5 bases from V and 4 from J, leaving 14 bases between them. The V gene's germline CDR1 is PRHDT and CDR2 FYEKMQ (reference sequence). The CDR3 is 14 residues long. The CDR3 region is CASSPGAGAYGYTF. CDR3 nucleotides: TGTGCCAGCAGCCCGGGGGCAGGGGCCTATGGCTACACCTTC.

CDR3 amino acids: CASRTGSSYEQYF. The DNA of the CDR3 is TGTGCCAGCAGGACGGGAAGCTCCTACGAGCAGTACTTC. The J gene is TRBJ2-7, the V gene TRBV6-5; tentative D call: TRBD2 (5 bases). This CDR3 is built from 13 residues. Per the germline V gene, CDR1 is MNHEY and CDR2 is SVGAGI. V lost 6 bases to trimming and J lost 0 bases, with 9 bases between them.

The chain recombines TRBV5-6 with TRBJ2-6; 7 bases align to TRBD1. Trimming at V came to 3 bases and at J to 0 bases, leaving 6 bases not matched to a gene. Germline CDR1 and CDR2: SGHDT and YYEEEE. This CDR3 is built from 17 residues. CDR3 DNA: TGTGCCAGCAGCTGGCCGGGACAGCGCTCTGGGGCCAACGTCCTGACTTTC. This encodes CASSWPGQRSGANVLTF.